The 19 T cell receptor beta chains below were found in one sample sequenced in a study of blood T cells in healthy people across ages (dated by TCRdb to 2014 to 2015). Libraries were built with 5' RACE. Sequenced using an Illumina HiSeq 2500. A second PCR of about 6 to 11 cycles was performed with a sample-barcoded 5' primer and a J-beta primer mix. TCRdb handled the public reads itself, with Q25 trimming in fastp and clone calling in MiXCR, and kept productive beta chains. Rows with a matching CDR3 protein are joined into one entry that keeps the most common DNA and genes. The table for this sample lists about 930,000 distinct CDR3 sequences; almost 30% of them were counted only once. About a tenth of the sample rests with the top ten. This sample was also put to use in a study of T cells of mothers and their children.

The specimen was blood. These receptor sequences come from a middle-aged woman in good health.

This clonotype was counted ten times or more. The genes are TRBV5-5 and TRBJ2-6; TRBD1 matches 8 bases. CDR3 length: 14 residues. Germline CDR1 is SGHKS and CDR2 is YYEKEE (reference sequence). V was pared by 10 bases and J by 4 bases, with 7 bases of the junction left unmatched. CDR3 amino acids: CADSTGAGANVLTF. CDR3 in DNA: TGTGCCGACTCGACAGGGGCCGGGGCCAACGTCCTGACTTTC.

This clonotype has ten or more counts. The V call is TRBV10-2, the J call TRBJ2-1; maybe TRBD2 (5 bases). Trimming removed 1 base at V and 3 bases at J, with 10 bases between. CDR1 WSHSY and CDR2 SAAADI come from the germline V gene. The CDR3 is 15 residues long. CDR3 nucleotides: TGCGCCAGCAGTGAGTATAGCGTAGACTACAATGAGCAGTTCTTC. Its translation: CASSEYSVDYNEQFF.

The chain uses TRBV2 and TRBJ1-2, with a tentative D call TRBD1 (5 bases). The CDR3 totals 12 residues. Trimming pared 4 bases from V and 8 bases from J, leaving 11 bases between. CDR1 is SNHLY, CDR2 FYNNEI, per germline. The CDR3 DNA is TGTGCCAGCAGTGGATCGGGGGGAGGCTACACCTTC. Protein sequence: CASSGSGGGYTF. The full variable domain, in which reference TRBV2 and TRBJ1-2 provide the parts outside the CDR3, is EPEVTQTPSHQVTQMGQEVILRCVPISNHLYFYWYRQILGQKVEFLVSFYNNEISEKSEIFDDQFSVERPDGSNFTLKIRSTKLEDSAMYFCASSGSGGGYTFGSGTRLTVV.

The sample holds many counts of this clonotype. The chain employs TRBV29-1 and TRBJ2-7, with D hard to call. CDR1 and CDR2 (germline): SQVTM, ANQGSEA. The ends were cut back, 6 bases at V and 1 base at J, with 13 bases in the middle. CDR3 size: 13 residues. The CDR3 spells CSVVEGISYEQYF. The CDR3 bases are TGCAGCGTCGTCGAAGGGATATCCTACGAGCAGTACTTC.

Points on this clonotype: A much larger clone differs by one base, so this may be a read error. Because it lacks the conserved phenylalanine or tryptophan at the end, this CDR3 is likely a read error. This chain links TRBV29-1 with TRBJ1-2; perhaps TRBD1 as D (6 bases). Germline-derived CDR1 and CDR2 are SQVTM and ANQGSEA. V lost 5 bases, J lost 4 bases, and 20 bases lay in between. This CDR3 is 15 amino acids long. This CDR3 reads CSVIRDTWPGYGYTS. For the CDR3, the DNA is TGCAGCGTTATCCGGGACACCTGGCCCGGCTATGGCTACACCTCC.

This clonotype was seen many times. This rearrangement joins TRBV24-1 to TRBJ1-6; TRBD1 agrees at 9 bases. The trim removed 9 bases at V and 7 bases at J, leaving 12 bases unmatched. The germline V gene has CDR1 KGHDR and CDR2 SFDVKD. The length of the CDR3 is 16 residues. This CDR3 reads CATGRTGAILNSPLHF. In DNA form, the CDR3 reads TGTGCCACCGGCAGGACAGGGGCGATTCTGAATTCACCCCTCCACTTT.

About this clonotype itself: Germline and junction disagree at one end, which may indicate a read error. This chain links TRBV6-4 with TRBJ2-1, with TRBD1 matching 8 bases. Germline values: CDR1 MRHNA, CDR2 SNTAGT. The length of the CDR3 is 15 residues. DNA for the CDR3: TGTGCCAGCAGTGACTCGCCCGACAGGGGTAATGAGCGGTTCTTC. It translates to CASSDSPDRGNERFF.

V is TRBV6-1 and J is TRBJ2-2; D might be TRBD1 (5 bases). CDR3 length equals 14 residues. V shed 2 bases and J shed 5 bases, with 9 bases lying between them. Germline V lookup: CDR1 MNHNS, CDR2 SASEGT. CDR3: CASSEQGLTGELFF. In DNA form, the CDR3 reads TGTGCCAGCAGTGAACAGGGTTTGACCGGGGAGCTGTTTTTT.

V usage is TRBV28 and J usage is TRBJ2-1; 8 nucleotides agree with TRBD1. The J segment lost 1 base and the V segment lost 3 bases, leaving 5 bases of the junction unmatched. Germline V CDR1 and CDR2: MDHEN, SYDVKM. The CDR3 is made up of 16 amino acids. The CDR3: CASSLVQGVSYNEQFF. The CDR3 DNA is TGTGCCAGCAGTTTGGTACAGGGGGTTTCCTACAATGAGCAGTTCTTC.

Notes on this clonotype: A read error may be the cause here, since a much bigger clone is one base away. The rearrangement links TRBV7-2 to TRBJ2-3; D gene ambiguous. CDR1 is SGHTA and CDR2 is FQGNSA in the germline V gene. There are 13 residues in the CDR3. CDR3: CASNIRYTDRQYF. CDR3 DNA sequence: TGTGCCAGCAACATCCGGTACACAGATAGGCAGTATTTT.

This clonotype was detected only once. The chain joins TRBV30 to TRBJ1-5, with 8 bases that match TRBD1. This CDR3 spans 14 amino acids. After removal of 6 bases from V and 6 bases from J, the junction contained 10 bases not matched to a gene. Germline values: CDR1 GTSNPN, CDR2 SVGIG (reference sequence). CDR3 in amino acids: CACDRGGGFQPQHF. The CDR3 DNA follows: TGTGCCTGTGACAGGGGTGGTGGTTTTCAGCCCCAGCATTTT.

This chain joins TRBV20-1 and TRBJ2-5, with TRBD2 identical over 12 bases. This CDR3 comprises 17 residues. CDR1 and CDR2 from the germline V gene are DFQATT and SNEGSKA (reference sequence). The V gene end was trimmed by 0 bases and the J gene end by 4 bases; junction bases not matched to a gene: 9. The CDR3 protein is CSARDRASGGARETQYF. CDR3 nucleotides: TGCAGTGCTAGAGATCGGGCTAGCGGGGGGGCCAGAGAGACCCAGTACTTC.

The chain links TRBV3-1 to TRBJ2-5; D may be TRBD2 (5 bases). From germline, CDR1 is LGHDT and CDR2 YNNKEL (reference sequence). This CDR3 has 16 residues. V was pared by 4 bases and J by 2 bases, with 17 bases between. Written as DNA, the CDR3 is TGTGCCAGCAGCCGAGAACCCAAGCGGATGCAAGAGACCCAGTACTTC. It codes for CASSREPKRMQETQYF.

The chain employs TRBV24-1 and TRBJ2-5; D uncertain. This CDR3 region has 11 residues. V dropped 5 bases and J dropped 5 bases, with 5 bases sitting between them. The germline V gene has CDR1 KGHDR and CDR2 SFDVKD. CDR3: CATSALETQYF. In nucleotides, the CDR3 is TGTGCCACCAGTGCGTTGGAGACCCAGTACTTC.

In regard to this clonotype: A junction boundary mismatches the germline segment, possibly from a read error. The V call is TRBV12-3 or TRBV12-4, the J call TRBJ2-3, with TRBD1 matching 7 bases. The CDR3 spans 14 residues. The CDR3 sequence: CASKNSSGTDAQYF. The CDR3 DNA is TGTGCCAGCAAAAACAGCTCCGGGACAGATGCGCAGTATTTT.

A few counts support this clonotype. The V call is TRBV28, the J call TRBJ2-3; possible D gene TRBD1, 6 bases. The CDR3 runs 15 residues. Germline CDR1 MDHEN, CDR2 SYDVKM. With 5 bases removed from V and 3 bases from J, the gap between germline ends came to 15 bases. The CDR3 nucleotides read TGTGCCAGCAGTAAAAACAGGGCCCTTACAGATACGCAGTATTTT. Protein: CASSKNRALTDTQYF. The variable domain in full, with the rest retrieved from reference TRBV28 and TRBJ2-3, is DVKVTQSSRYLVKRTGEKVFLECVQDMDHENMFWYRQDPGLGLRLIYFSYDVKMKEKGDIPEGYSVSREKKERFSLILESASTNQTSMYLCASSKNRALTDTQYFGPGTRLTVL.

The rearrangement links TRBV7-9 to TRBJ2-7; 8 bases fit TRBD2. This CDR3 comprises 17 residues. V trimming: 5 bases; J trimming: 5 bases; junction bases outside the gene matches: 17. Per the germline V gene, CDR1 is SEHNR and CDR2 is FQNEAQ (reference sequence). For the CDR3, the DNA is TGTGCCAGCAGCCGGGGACTAGTGGGGCAGAGACGAGACGAGCAGTACTTC. Its protein product is CASSRGLVGQRRDEQYF.

The table lists this clonotype with a few counts. V is TRBV9 and J is TRBJ2-7; D may be TRBD1 or TRBD2 (5 bases each). CDR3 length: 16 amino acids. The V end lost 0 bases, the J end lost 5 bases, and 18 bases lay between the germline ends. Germline CDR1 and CDR2: SGDLS and YYNGEE. The CDR3 DNA is TGTGCCAGCAGCGTAGCTGAAGTGAGGGGTCTCCACGAGCAGTACTTC. Translated, it gives CASSVAEVRGLHEQYF. The full variable domain, with the rest looked up from reference TRBV9 and TRBJ2-7, is DSGVTQTPKHLITATGQRVTLRCSPRSGDLSVYWYQQSLDQGLQFLIQYYNGEERAKGNILERFSAQQFPDLHSELNLSSLELGDSALYFCASSVAEVRGLHEQYFGPGTRLTVT.

The J gene is TRBJ2-5, the V gene TRBV7-2; the match to TRBD1 covers 8 bases. The junction had 6 bases not matched to a gene; V was cut back by 7 bases and J by 5 bases. The V gene's germline CDR1 is SGHTA and CDR2 FQGNSA. The CDR3 covers 13 residues. The CDR3 DNA sequence: TGTGCCAGCACGCAGGGGGCGAGGGAGACCCAGTACTTC. Protein sequence: CASTQGARETQYF.